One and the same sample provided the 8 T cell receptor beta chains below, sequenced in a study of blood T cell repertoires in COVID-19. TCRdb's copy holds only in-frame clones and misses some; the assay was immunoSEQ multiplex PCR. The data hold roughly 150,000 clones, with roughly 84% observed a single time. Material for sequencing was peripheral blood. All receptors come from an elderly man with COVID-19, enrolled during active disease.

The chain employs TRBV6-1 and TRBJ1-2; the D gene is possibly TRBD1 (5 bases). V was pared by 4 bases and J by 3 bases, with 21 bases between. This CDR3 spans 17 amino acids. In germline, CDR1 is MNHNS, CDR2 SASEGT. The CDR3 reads CASSADPGERGDYGYTF. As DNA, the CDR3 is TGTGCCAGCAGTGCCGACCCGGGGGAGAGGGGTGACTATGGCTACACCTTC.

Here the CDR3 DNA reads TGTGCTAGTGGTTCTCGGGGAAAGCTCAACACCGGGGAGCTGTTTTTT. Residues: CASGSRGKLNTGELFF. V is TRBV12-5 and J is TRBJ2-2, with TRBD2 as a possible D gene (5 bases). Germline-derived CDR1 and CDR2 are LGHNT and FRNRAP. V was shortened by 4 bases and J by 2 bases, with 14 bases between the two germline ends. The CDR3 is made up of 16 amino acids.

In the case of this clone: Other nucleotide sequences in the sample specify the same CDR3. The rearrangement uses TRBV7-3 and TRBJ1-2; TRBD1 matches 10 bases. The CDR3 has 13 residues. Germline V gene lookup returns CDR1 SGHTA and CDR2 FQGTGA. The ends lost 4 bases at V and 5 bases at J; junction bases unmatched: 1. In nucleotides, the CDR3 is TGTGCCAGCAGCTCGGGACAGGGGTATGGCTACACCTTC. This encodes CASSSGQGYGYTF.

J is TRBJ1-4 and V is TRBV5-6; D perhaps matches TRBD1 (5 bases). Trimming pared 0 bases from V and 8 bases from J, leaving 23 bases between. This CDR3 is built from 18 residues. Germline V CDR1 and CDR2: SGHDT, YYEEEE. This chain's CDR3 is CASSLAGGLPSVSEKLFF. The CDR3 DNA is TGTGCCAGCAGCTTGGCCGGGGGACTCCCCTCCGTGAGCGAAAAACTGTTTTTT. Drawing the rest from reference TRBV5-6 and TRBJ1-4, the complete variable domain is DAGVTQSPTHLIKTRGQQVTLRCSPKSGHDTVSWYQQALGQGPQFIFQYYEEEERQRGNFPDRFSGHQFPNYSSELNVNALLLGDSALYLCASSLAGGLPSVSEKLFFGSGTQLSVL.

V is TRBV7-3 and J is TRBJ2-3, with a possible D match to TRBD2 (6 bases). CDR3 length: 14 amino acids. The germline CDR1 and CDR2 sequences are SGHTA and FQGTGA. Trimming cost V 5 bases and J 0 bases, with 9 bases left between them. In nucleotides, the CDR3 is TGTGCCAGCAGCCCGGGGGAGAGCACAGATACGCAGTATTTT. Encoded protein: CASSPGESTDTQYF.

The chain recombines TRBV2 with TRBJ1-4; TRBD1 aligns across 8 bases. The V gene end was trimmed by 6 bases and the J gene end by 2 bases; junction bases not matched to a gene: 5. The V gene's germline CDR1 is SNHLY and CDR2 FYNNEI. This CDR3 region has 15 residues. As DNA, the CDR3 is TGTGCCAGCAGACAAGGACAGGGCACTAATGAAAAACTGTTTTTT. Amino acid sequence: CASRQGQGTNEKLFF.

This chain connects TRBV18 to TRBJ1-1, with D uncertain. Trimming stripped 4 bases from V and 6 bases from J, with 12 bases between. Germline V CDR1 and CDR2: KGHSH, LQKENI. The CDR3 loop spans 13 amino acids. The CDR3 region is CASSLTIDSEAFF. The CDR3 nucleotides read TGTGCCAGCTCACTCACAATCGACTCTGAAGCTTTCTTT.

The CDR3 here is CASSGGSNQPQHF. The DNA for the CDR3 is TGTGCCAGCAGCGGGGGTTCTAATCAGCCCCAGCATTTT. The rearrangement joins TRBV25-1 to TRBJ1-5, with D maybe TRBD1 (5 bases). This CDR3 contains 13 residues. V was pared by 6 bases and J by 4 bases, with 10 bases between. Germline V CDR1 and CDR2: MGHDK, SYGVNS. Complete variable domain (other parts from reference TRBV25-1 and TRBJ1-5): EADIYQTPRYLVIGTGKKITLECSQTMGHDKMYWYQQDPGMELHLIHYSYGVNSTEKGDLSSESTVSRIRTEHFPLTLESARPSHTSQYLCASSGGSNQPQHFGDGTRLSIL.